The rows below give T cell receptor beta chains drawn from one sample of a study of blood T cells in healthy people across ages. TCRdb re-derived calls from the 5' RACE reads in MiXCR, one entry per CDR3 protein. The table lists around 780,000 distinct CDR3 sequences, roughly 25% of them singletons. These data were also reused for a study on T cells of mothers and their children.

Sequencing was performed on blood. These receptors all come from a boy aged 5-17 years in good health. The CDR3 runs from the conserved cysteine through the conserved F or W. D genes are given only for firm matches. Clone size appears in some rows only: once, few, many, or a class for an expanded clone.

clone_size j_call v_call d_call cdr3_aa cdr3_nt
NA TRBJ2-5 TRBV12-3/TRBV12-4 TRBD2 CASSRGEGTQYF TGTGCCAGCAGTCGGGGGGAAGGGACCCAGTACTTC
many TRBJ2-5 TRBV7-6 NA CASSAGTLNPKTQYF TGTGCCAGCAGCGCCGGGACTTTAAATCCAAAGACCCAGTACTTC
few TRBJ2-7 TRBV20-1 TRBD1 CSAMSRDSYYEQYF TGCAGTGCTATGTCCCGGGACAGCTACTACGAGCAGTACTTC
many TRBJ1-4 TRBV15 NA CATSRRSYNEKLFF TGTGCCACCAGCAGGCGGTCTTATAATGAAAAACTGTTTTTT
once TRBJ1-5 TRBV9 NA CASSTGDNSNQPQHF TGTGCCAGCAGCACTGGGGACAATAGCAATCAGCCCCAGCATTTT
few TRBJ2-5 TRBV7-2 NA CASSLTGPSGGTQYF TGTGCCAGCAGCCTGACAGGACCATCGGGAGGGACCCAGTACTTC
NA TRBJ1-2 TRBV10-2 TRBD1 CAIAQGVHYGYTF TGCGCCATCGCACAGGGGGTGCACTATGGCTACACCTTC
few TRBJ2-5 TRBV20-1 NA CSARAPGWAQETQYF TGCAGTGCTAGAGCCCCAGGTTGGGCCCAAGAGACCCAGTACTTC
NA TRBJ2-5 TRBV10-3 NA CAIKDGAGEETQYF TGTGCCATCAAGGACGGGGCAGGGGAAGAGACCCAGTACTTC
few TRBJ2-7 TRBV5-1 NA CASSGGIRPYEQYF TGCGCCAGCAGCGGGGGGATCAGGCCCTACGAGCAGTACTTC
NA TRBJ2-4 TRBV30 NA CASYGGKNIQYF TGTGCCAGCTACGGGGGAAAAAACATTCAGTACTTC
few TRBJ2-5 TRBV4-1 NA CASSQGEGGQGAQYF TGCGCCAGCAGCCAAGGAGAGGGGGGGCAGGGGGCCCAGTACTTC
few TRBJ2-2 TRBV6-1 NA CASSESRTPNTGELFF TGTGCCAGCAGTGAGTCCCGGACACCGAACACCGGGGAGCTGTTTTTT
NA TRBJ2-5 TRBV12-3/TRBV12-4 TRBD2 CASSLILLAGSKETQYF TGTGCCAGCAGTTTAATCCTGCTAGCGGGGAGCAAAGAGACCCAGTACTTC
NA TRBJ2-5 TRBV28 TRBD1 CASSLGTGVRETQYF TGTGCCAGCAGTCTGGGGACAGGGGTACGAGAGACCCAGTACTTC
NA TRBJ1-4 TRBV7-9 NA CASSLGRGTNEKLFF TGTGCCAGCAGCTTAGGCAGGGGAACTAATGAAAAACTGTTTTTT
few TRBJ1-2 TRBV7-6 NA CASSPSGRVLGGYTF TGTGCCAGCAGCCCCTCGGGACGGGTCCTAGGGGGCTACACCTTC
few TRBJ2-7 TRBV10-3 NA CAIRALGHPNFYEQYF TGTGCCATCAGGGCCTTGGGACACCCAAACTTTTACGAGCAGTACTTC
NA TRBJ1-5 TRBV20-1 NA CSANPEGPLFNQPQHF TGCAGTGCTAACCCCGAGGGGCCGCTTTTCAATCAGCCCCAGCATTTT
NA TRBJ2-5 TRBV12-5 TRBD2 CASGLVLTSGQETQYF TGTGCTAGTGGTTTGGTACTGACTAGCGGCCAAGAGACCCAGTACTTC
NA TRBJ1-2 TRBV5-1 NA CASSSGEGVDYTF TGCGCCAGCAGCTCCGGTGAGGGGGTTGACTACACCTTC
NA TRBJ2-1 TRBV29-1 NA CSVHRGLYNEQFF TGCAGCGTCCACAGGGGACTCTACAATGAGCAGTTCTTC
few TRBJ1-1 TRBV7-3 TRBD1 CASSPRQGETEAFF TGTGCCAGCAGCCCGCGACAGGGGGAAACTGAAGCTTTCTTT
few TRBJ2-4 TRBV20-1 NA CSASPWVAKNIQYF TGCAGTGCTTCCCCCTGGGTAGCCAAAAACATTCAGTACTTC
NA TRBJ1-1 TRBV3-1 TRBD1 CASSQVGTGGTEAFF TGTGCCAGCAGCCAAGTAGGGACAGGGGGAACTGAAGCTTTCTTT
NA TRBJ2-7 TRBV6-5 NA CASSPRWSGFYEQYF TGTGCCAGCAGTCCCCGTTGGAGCGGGTTTTACGAGCAGTACTTC
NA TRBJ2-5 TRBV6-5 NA CASSYRANRQETQYF TGTGCCAGCAGTTACCGGGCAAATAGACAAGAGACCCAGTACTTC
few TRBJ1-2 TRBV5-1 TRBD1 CASSQPLDRQVYTF TGCGCCAGCAGCCAACCTTTGGACAGGCAGGTCTACACCTTC